Listed below are T cell receptor beta chains from one sample, sequenced in a study of cytomegalovirus exposure and HLA in healthy donors. Only in-frame clones appear in the TCRdb table, and some are missing; sequencing was by immunoSEQ multiplex PCR. The sample lists 150,000 to 160,000 clones; over 70% were seen once. Sequencing was performed on PBMCs. The receptors were gathered from a man aged 25-45 years in good health and CMV-seropositive. Each CDR3 is given with its conserved first and last residue. The order of the fields is V gene, D gene, CDR3 protein. D genes are given only for firm matches.

>TRBV29-1|TRBD1
CSVDRQGDLWTEAFF
>TRBV9|.
CASSGHRRGANVLTF
>TRBV7-2|TRBD2
CASSFSVAGGTGELFF
>TRBV12-5|.
CASGLVGDGLGYEQYF
>TRBV4-1|TRBD1
CASLRQGSVQPQHF
>TRBV7-6|.
CASSLRTQGRNTEAFF
>TRBV28|.
CASSLGHREQETQYF
>TRBV19|.
CASLSGRTQYF
>TRBV19|TRBD1
CASSLGWDRDNQPQHF
>TRBV16|.
CASSQLQGTNEKLFF
>TRBV29-1|TRBD1
CSVSRDRDFTEAFF
>TRBV2|TRBD1
CASSAEQGGGYTF
>TRBV7-9|TRBD2
CASSRGGADVLTF
>TRBV2|TRBD1
CASSETTGLETQYF
>TRBV25-1|.
CASSPTGITEAFF
>TRBV29-1|.
CSVESGTDTQYF
>TRBV27|.
CASSSGTRAGELFF
>TRBV2|.
CASSQGAGENTGELFF
>TRBV27|TRBD2
CASRSFGASGSPYNEQFF
>TRBV11-3|.
CASSLGFDSEQYF
>TRBV5-1|TRBD1
CASSPGQSLYEQYF
>TRBV5-6|TRBD1
CASSRGQGAYNEQFF
>TRBV28|.
CASSLGGEETQYF